The entry that follows covers one T cell receptor (beta chain) sequence. What antigen it recognizes has not been identified. Base-call qualities are not available, and no considerably larger clone is one nucleotide away. These data come from a study of circulating tumor DNA in untreated peripheral T-cell lymphoma (dated by TCRdb to the early 2020s). Libraries came from the immunoSEQ multiplex PCR assay. TCRdb holds this immuneACCESS table with in-frame rearrangements only. Some clones are missing; in checked studies, unresolved V genes explain under half, and the rest has no known cause. The table for this sample lists about 5,000 clones; approximately 70% of them were counted only once. The biggest ten clones account for around 47% of the sample. What the work shows at the level of the full study, not this receptor alone: Tumor-specific clonotypes were found in 76% of patients, coming from 85% to 90% of baseline tissues and about 70% of baseline serum samples.

Baseline tumor tissue collected before treatment was sequenced to identify tumor-specific TCR clonotypes. Next-generation sequencing of T-cell receptor sequences was used to monitor peripheral T-cell lymphoma patients receiving frontline treatment on a trial. The germline V gene yields SGHNT for CDR1 and YENEEA for CDR2. V ends up 5 bases short and J 7 bases short, with an unmatched junction base count of 10. From cysteine to phenylalanine, the CDR3 is 14 amino acids long. Just CDR3 DNA is preserved here, 42 bases in frame from base 1. Sample: tumor tissue. The sequence joins TRBV11-3 to TRBJ2-5; TRBD1 agrees with 7 junctional bases. The TCR was taken from a human donor with peripheral T-cell lymphoma. The CDR3 region reads CASSHGTAPTTQYF. In nucleotides, the sequence is TGTGCCAGCAGCCATGGGACAGCACCTACGACCCAGTACTTC.